One sample yielded the 18 T cell receptor beta chains listed below, sequenced in a study of blood T cell repertoires in COVID-19. Only in-frame clones appear in the TCRdb table, and some are missing; sequencing was by immunoSEQ multiplex PCR. This table has roughly 300,000 clones, approximately 87% appearing once. The sequenced material came from PBMCs or T cells enriched from blood (not recorded which). These receptors originate from a woman in her twenties or thirties who had recovered from COVID-19.

The V and J genes are TRBV5-4 and TRBJ2-5; D might be TRBD2 (6 bases). Germline assignment: CDR1 SGHNT and CDR2 YYREEE (reference sequence). V lost 4 bases and J lost 5, with 12 bases in between. The CDR3 consists of 13 residues. The CDR3 spells CASSTGVRETQYF. CDR3 nucleotide sequence: TGTGCCAGCAGCACGGGGGTCCGGGAGACCCAGTACTTC.

V and J are TRBV7-3 and TRBJ2-1; 10 nucleotides align to TRBD1. Germline CDR1 is SGHTA and CDR2 is FQGTGA. J lost 3 bases, V lost 5 bases, and 4 bases had no gene match. This CDR3 contains 15 residues. In nucleotides, the CDR3 is TGTGCCAGCAGCACGGGACAGGGGTTCTACAATGAGCAGTTCTTC. This encodes CASSTGQGFYNEQFF.

This chain links TRBV5-4 with TRBJ1-1; D is perhaps TRBD1 (5 bases). Germline values: CDR1 SGHNT, CDR2 YYREEE (reference sequence). The CDR3 totals 14 residues. V was pared by 2 bases and J by 1 base, with 9 bases between. CDR3 coding DNA: TGTGCCAGCAGCTTTCAGGGAAAGAACACTGAAGCTTTCTTT. Translation: CASSFQGKNTEAFF.

The chain employs TRBV2 and TRBJ1-5; possibly TRBD1 for D (5 bases). The CDR3 is 14 residues long. Looked up from germline, CDR1 is SNHLY and CDR2 is FYNNEI. Trimming left V 6 bases short and J 0 bases short, with 9 bases between. The CDR3 DNA reads TGTGCCAGCAGGAGGGACTATAGCAATCAGCCCCAGCATTTT. This sequence encodes CASRRDYSNQPQHF. Filled out from reference TRBV2 and TRBJ1-5, the complete variable domain reads EPEVTQTPSHQVTQMGQEVILRCVPISNHLYFYWYRQILGQKVEFLVSFYNNEISEKSEIFDDQFSVERPDGSNFTLKIRSTKLEDSAMYFCASRRDYSNQPQHFGDGTRLSIL.

This chain links TRBV5-1 with TRBJ2-1, with 12 bases lining up with TRBD2. CDR3 length: 16 residues. Germline values: CDR1 SGHRS, CDR2 YFSETQ. J lost 2 bases, V lost 5 bases, and 5 bases had no gene match. The CDR3 region has the DNA TGCGCCAGCAGTCTCGGACTAGCGGGGCCCTACAATGAGCAGTTCTTC. This encodes CASSLGLAGPYNEQFF.

This chain uses TRBV15 with TRBJ2-3, with D perhaps matching TRBD1 (6 bases). The V gene lost 3 bases and the J gene lost 4 bases, with 11 bases spanning the gap. This CDR3 has 14 residues. Germline V lookup: CDR1 LNHNV, CDR2 YYDKDF (reference sequence). The CDR3 loop is CATSRNRQADTQYF. The CDR3 DNA sequence: TGTGCCACCAGCAGGAATAGACAGGCAGATACGCAGTATTTT.

This clone has only one observation. The chain couples TRBV23-1 to TRBJ1-5; 10 bases agree with TRBD1. TRBV23-1 counts as an open reading frame of uncertain function. CDR3 length equals 14 residues. J was trimmed by 4 bases and V by 5 bases; bases with no gene match: 2. The CDR3 DNA sequence: TGCGCCAGCAGTTGGGGACAGGGGAATCAGCCCCAGCATTTT. It translates to CASSWGQGNQPQHF.

The V gene is TRBV7-9, the J gene TRBJ1-1, with D maybe TRBD1 (6 bases). Germline loops: CDR1 SEHNR, CDR2 FQNEAQ (reference sequence). V was pared by 5 bases and J by 1 base, with 14 bases between. The CDR3 consists of 15 residues. The CDR3 DNA follows: TGTGCCAGCAGCCCCCGGGGAGGGGGGAACACTGAAGCTTTCTTT. It yields the protein CASSPRGGGNTEAFF.

J is TRBJ2-1 and V is TRBV6-5; TRBD2 matches at 8 bases. Trimming cost V 8 bases and J 9 bases; bases outside gene matches: 6. Germline lookup yields CDR1 MNHEY and CDR2 SVGAGI. The length of the CDR3 is 12 residues. CDR3 nucleotides: TGTGCCAGCTGGCGGGGGGCCGGTGAGCAGTTCTTC. Translating it yields CASWRGAGEQFF.

V usage is TRBV6-2 or TRBV6-3 and J usage is TRBJ1-2; 8 bases match TRBD1. Germline CDR1 reads MNHEY; CDR2 reads SVGEGT. This CDR3 has 16 amino acids. V was pared by 5 bases and J by 6 bases, with 14 bases of the junction left unmatched. CDR3 DNA sequence: TGTGCCAGCAGTGGTGATGGGACAGGCCCAAGGGATGGCTACACCTTC. This translates into CASSGDGTGPRDGYTF.

The genes are TRBV12-3 or TRBV12-4 and TRBJ1-3, with 7 positions matching TRBD1. The CDR3 is 11 residues long. Trimming at V came to 4 bases and at J to 14 bases, leaving 5 bases not matched to a gene. The chain's CDR3 is CASSSTGNLYF. CDR3 bases: TGTGCCAGCAGTTCGACAGGGAATTTATATTTT.

The chain uses TRBV5-6 and TRBJ1-5; weak D call: TRBD1 (5 bases). The CDR3 spans 15 residues. The germline V and J ends were trimmed by 6 bases and 4 bases, with 17 bases remaining between them. The V gene's germline CDR1 is SGHDT and CDR2 YYEEEE. CDR3 sequence reads: CASNRFGGGNQPQHF. In DNA, the CDR3 is TGTGCCAGCAATCGTTTTGGGGGAGGTAATCAGCCCCAGCATTTT.

The rearrangement joins TRBV6-5 to TRBJ2-3; 7 nucleotides agree with TRBD1. The CDR3 consists of 15 residues. The V gene's germline CDR1 is MNHEY and CDR2 SVGAGI. The trim removed 6 bases at V and 0 bases at J, leaving 6 bases unmatched. CDR3 region: CASSPGQPSTDTQYF. In DNA form, the CDR3 reads TGTGCCAGCAGCCCGGGACAGCCTAGCACAGATACGCAGTATTTT.

The chain employs TRBV19 and TRBJ1-5; TRBD1 agrees at 9 bases. CDR3 size: 16 residues. V was pared by 6 bases and J by 3 bases, with 9 bases of the junction left unmatched. CDR1 LNHDA and CDR2 SQIVND come from the germline V gene (reference sequence). DNA of the CDR3: TGTGCCAGTAGCGAAACCGGGACAGGGATCAATCAGCCCCAGCATTTT. This gives the protein CASSETGTGINQPQHF.

The genes are TRBV7-2 and TRBJ2-1; D might be TRBD1 (6 bases). This CDR3 has 15 residues. The ends were cut back, 4 bases at V and 0 bases at J, with 10 bases in the middle. Germline V gene sequence: CDR1 SGHTA, CDR2 FQGNSA. The CDR3 region has the DNA TGTGCCAGCAGCTATGGACAGAGCTCCTACAATGAGCAGTTCTTC. Translation gives CASSYGQSSYNEQFF.

The CDR3 DNA reads TGTGCCAGCAGTGAAACCCGGTCGGGGAATGAGCAGTTCTTC. This codes for CASSETRSGNEQFF. J is TRBJ2-1 and V is TRBV2, with D possibly matching TRBD2 (5 bases). The V and J ends lost 2 bases and 7 bases respectively, with 12 bases between them. The CDR3 consists of 14 residues. Looked up from germline, CDR1 is SNHLY and CDR2 is FYNNEI. Together with reference TRBV2 and TRBJ2-1, the CDR3 gives the full variable domain: EPEVTQTPSHQVTQMGQEVILRCVPISNHLYFYWYRQILGQKVEFLVSFYNNEISEKSEIFDDQFSVERPDGSNFTLKIRSTKLEDSAMYFCASSETRSGNEQFFGPGTRLTVL.

This chain joins TRBV10-2 and TRBJ2-2, with 10 bases lining up with TRBD1. The junction had 7 bases not matched to a gene; V was cut back by 4 bases and J by 5 bases. Looked up from germline, CDR1 is WSHSY and CDR2 is SAAADI. This CDR3 region has 16 residues. CDR3 DNA: TGCGCCAGCAGTGGTCGGGACAGGGGAGGGACCGGGGAGCTGTTTTTT. Its protein is CASSGRDRGGTGELFF.

This chain joins TRBV12-3 or TRBV12-4 and TRBJ2-7, with D perhaps TRBD1 (5 bases). Trimming took 1 base from V and 9 from J, leaving 7 bases between them. This CDR3 has 11 residues. The CDR3 nucleotides read TGTGCCAGCAGTTTAGTTCAGGGGCAGTACTTC. It specifies CASSLVQGQYF.